The 12 T cell receptor beta chains below were found in one sample sequenced in a study of shared clonotypes between healthy human individuals. Terminally differentiated effector memory CD45RA+ cells were left out of the naive CD8 fraction, which was CD45RO-negative and positively selected for CCR7. Sequenced by immunoSEQ multiplex PCR; TCRdb stores in-frame clones only, minus some. The repertoire holds about 820,000 clones, with over 90% as singletons. Material for sequencing was naive CD8+ T cells sorted from blood. These receptors all come from a man in his thirties or forties in good health.

The chain couples TRBV6-6 to TRBJ2-7; D possibly corresponds to TRBD2 (6 bases). The germline CDR1 and CDR2 sequences are MNHNY and SVGAGI (reference sequence). V was shortened by 0 bases and J by 2 bases, with 11 bases between the two germline ends. CDR3 length: 15 residues. The CDR3 region has the DNA TGTGCCAGCAGTTACTCATTAGCGGAGACCTACGAGCAGTACTTC. Its translation: CASSYSLAETYEQYF.

With regard to this clone: Within the sample, other DNA sequences also encode this same CDR3. The V and J genes are TRBV28 and TRBJ2-7; 7 bases agree with TRBD1. CDR3 length equals 14 residues. V lost 2 bases, J lost 1 base, and 2 bases stayed unmatched. CDR1 is MDHEN, CDR2 SYDVKM, per germline. This CDR3 is CASSLGDRSYEQYF. CDR3 coding DNA: TGTGCCAGCAGTTTAGGGGACAGATCCTACGAGCAGTACTTC.

The chain recombines TRBV28 with TRBJ2-7; 8 positions match TRBD1. Germline V gene data show CDR1 as MDHEN and CDR2 as SYDVKM. The CDR3 length is 14 residues. V was pared by 5 bases and J by 2 bases, with 5 bases of the junction left unmatched. The DNA of the CDR3 is TGTGCCAGCAGTGCCGGGACAGGAGCCTACGAGCAGTACTTC. Translated, it gives CASSAGTGAYEQYF.

This chain joins TRBV30 and TRBJ2-2; TRBD1 agrees at 9 bases. The germline gives CDR1 GTSNPN, CDR2 SVGIG (reference sequence). The CDR3 length is 14 residues. With 4 bases clipped from V and 4 bases from J, the junction kept 4 bases outside the gene matches. In DNA, the CDR3 is TGTGCCTGGAAGGGGACAGGGCGCACCGGGGAGCTGTTTTTT. It yields the protein CAWKGTGRTGELFF.

V usage is TRBV7-8 and J usage is TRBJ2-7, with TRBD2 matching 9 bases. This CDR3 spans 16 amino acids. Germline V gives CDR1 SGHVS, CDR2 FQNEAQ. V gave up 2 bases and J gave up 7 bases; unmatched junction bases: 12. CDR3 residues: CASSLTLGGRAEEQYF. The CDR3 nucleotides are TGTGCCAGCAGCTTAACCCTCGGCGGGAGGGCGGAGGAGCAGTACTTC.

This sequence joins TRBV27 and TRBJ1-1, with D tentatively TRBD1 (5 bases). The length of the CDR3 is 13 residues. Germline V gene sequence: CDR1 MNHEY, CDR2 SMNVEV (reference sequence). V was pared by 7 bases and J by 0 bases, with 9 bases between. CDR3 region: CASIGGMNTEAFF. The CDR3 DNA follows: TGTGCCAGCATCGGGGGGATGAACACTGAAGCTTTCTTT.

The genes are TRBV29-1 and TRBJ1-1; tentatively, D is TRBD1 (5 bases). The CDR3 covers 15 residues. The V gene's germline CDR1 is SQVTM and CDR2 ANQGSEA. V gave up 0 bases and J gave up 3 bases, with 14 bases separating them. The CDR3 reads CSVEESTVMYTEAFF. In DNA form, the CDR3 reads TGCAGCGTTGAAGAGTCGACAGTTATGTACACTGAAGCTTTCTTT.

The J gene is TRBJ2-7, the V gene TRBV7-6, with a tentative D call TRBD1 (6 bases). Germline V lookup: CDR1 SGHVS, CDR2 FNYEAQ. Trimming left V 1 base short and J 4 bases short, with 8 bases between. The CDR3 length is 13 residues. The CDR3 is CASSLGGLYEQYF. CDR3 bases: TGTGCCAGCAGCTTAGGGGGGCTATACGAGCAGTACTTC.

This chain connects TRBV7-9 to TRBJ2-4; D not certain. The germline V gene has CDR1 SEHNR and CDR2 FQNEAQ (reference sequence). V was trimmed by 3 bases and J by 1 base, leaving 13 bases between them. The CDR3 spans 16 residues. CDR3 in amino acids: CASSLVGRRAKNIQYF. The CDR3 nucleotides read TGTGCCAGCAGCTTGGTCGGGCGGCGCGCCAAAAACATTCAGTACTTC.

CDR3 sequence reads: CASSNSGTGRSYEQYF. The CDR3 DNA reads as TGTGCCAGCAGCAATTCCGGGACAGGTCGCTCCTACGAGCAGTACTTC. The J gene is TRBJ2-7, the V gene TRBV11-3; 8 bases map to TRBD1. Germline CDR1 reads SGHNT; CDR2 reads YENEEA. The ends lost 5 bases at V and 0 bases at J; junction bases unmatched: 9. The CDR3 runs 16 residues. Full variable domain (remainder filled in from reference TRBV11-3 and TRBJ2-7): EAGVVQSPRYKIIEKKQPVAFWCNPISGHNTLYWYLQNLGQGPELLIRYENEEAVDDSQLPKDRFSAERLKGVDSTLKIQPAELGDSAVYLCASSNSGTGRSYEQYFGPGTRLTVT.

The rearrangement joins TRBV2 to TRBJ1-5, with no clear D. The germline gives CDR1 SNHLY, CDR2 FYNNEI. The CDR3 covers 15 residues. The V and J ends lost 3 bases and 3 bases respectively, with 12 bases between them. The chain's CDR3 is CASSDKPVINQPQHF. The CDR3 DNA sequence: TGTGCCAGCAGTGATAAGCCAGTAATCAATCAGCCCCAGCATTTT. Variable domain in full (rest from reference TRBV2 and TRBJ1-5): EPEVTQTPSHQVTQMGQEVILRCVPISNHLYFYWYRQILGQKVEFLVSFYNNEISEKSEIFDDQFSVERPDGSNFTLKIRSTKLEDSAMYFCASSDKPVINQPQHFGDGTRLSIL.

The rearrangement links TRBV21-1 to TRBJ2-3; the D call of TRBD2 is as the table states it, not checked on the DNA. TRBV21-1 is reported as a pseudogene. This CDR3 contains 16 residues. The CDR3 reads CASSNDVAGCTDTQYF. The CDR3 nucleotides read TGTGCCAGCAGCAACGACGTAGCGGGATGCACAGATACGCAGTATTTT.